Below, 25 T cell receptor beta chains from the same sample are listed, as sequenced in a study of blood T cell repertoires in COVID-19. Method: immunoSEQ multiplex PCR; TCRdb's copy keeps in-frame clones and lacks some. The table includes approximately 190,000 clones, roughly 84% detected once. Sample: PBMCs or T cells enriched from blood (not recorded which). The origin of the receptors is a middle-aged man who had recovered from COVID-19.

This chain uses TRBV29-1 with TRBJ2-7; TRBD1 agrees at 9 bases. Looked up from germline, CDR1 is SQVTM and CDR2 is ANQGSEA. The CDR3 runs to 12 residues. Germline trimming cut 2 bases from V and 9 bases from J; bases unmatched to any gene: 5. CDR3 sequence (DNA): TGCAGCGTTGAATTACAGGGGGCTGTGCAGTACTTC. This gives the protein CSVELQGAVQYF.

The rearrangement uses TRBV6-5 and TRBJ1-1; D ambiguous. The CDR3 spans 15 residues. Germline V gene lookup returns CDR1 MNHEY and CDR2 SVGAGI. Trimming left V 5 bases short and J 1 base short, with 14 bases between. The CDR3 protein is CASSTGWAPNTEAFF. The CDR3 DNA sequence: TGTGCCAGCAGTACCGGATGGGCCCCGAACACTGAAGCTTTCTTT.

The J gene is TRBJ2-5, the V gene TRBV6-6, with TRBD2 matching over 7 bases. CDR3 length equals 14 residues. Germline CDR1 reads MNHNY; CDR2 reads SVGAGI (reference sequence). The trim removed 4 bases at V and 1 base at J, leaving 3 bases unmatched. DNA for the CDR3: TGTGCCAGCAGTTTTTGGGGGGGCCAAGAGACCCAGTACTTC. Translated, it gives CASSFWGGQETQYF.

The chain couples TRBV7-9 to TRBJ2-7; tentative D call: TRBD2 (6 bases). This CDR3 region has 15 residues. V shed 1 base and J shed 4 bases, with 14 bases lying between them. CDR1 is SEHNR, CDR2 FQNEAQ, per germline (reference sequence). The CDR3 coding sequence is TGTGCCAGCAGCTTAGGGCTAGCGAGTTCTTACGAGCAGTACTTC. It codes for CASSLGLASSYEQYF.

The V and J genes are TRBV19 and TRBJ1-4; D is unclear. The CDR3 loop spans 14 amino acids. Germline loops: CDR1 LNHDA, CDR2 SQIVND (reference sequence). Deletions cut 3 bases from V and 10 bases from J, with 15 bases between. The CDR3 protein is CASSISTERGKLFF. The CDR3 DNA follows: TGTGCCAGTAGTATCAGTACCGAAAGAGGAAAACTGTTTTTT.

The V and J genes are TRBV27 and TRBJ2-5; 7 nucleotides match TRBD1. In germline, CDR1 is MNHEY, CDR2 SMNVEV (reference sequence). The CDR3 covers 15 residues. With V trimmed by 2 bases and J by 3 bases, 6 bases remained unmatched. The CDR3 here is CASSLLRDSKETQYF. As DNA, the CDR3 is TGTGCCAGCAGTTTACTCCGGGACAGCAAAGAGACCCAGTACTTC.

This chain uses TRBV30 with TRBJ1-2; 11 bases are shared with TRBD1. J was trimmed by 0 bases and V by 2 bases; bases with no gene match: 5. CDR1 is GTSNPN, CDR2 SVGIG, per germline (reference sequence). This CDR3 is 16 amino acids long. The CDR3 DNA sequence: TGTGCCTGGAGTTGGACAGGGGGCCCCTCTAACTATGGCTACACCTTC. Protein: CAWSWTGGPSNYGYTF.

This chain joins TRBV7-6 and TRBJ1-3, with TRBD1 matching 7 bases. Germline V lookup: CDR1 SGHVS, CDR2 FNYEAQ. With V trimmed by 5 bases and J by 2 bases, 9 bases remained unmatched. The CDR3 spans 16 residues. The CDR3 loop is CASSEPRGDTGNTIYF. CDR3 nucleotide sequence: TGTGCCAGCAGCGAGCCCAGGGGGGATACTGGAAACACCATATATTTT. The entire variable domain, with the rest obtained from reference TRBV7-6 and TRBJ1-3, is as follows: GAGVSQSPRYKVTKRGQDVALRCDPISGHVSLYWYRQALGQGPEFLTYFNYEAQQDKSGLPNDRFSAERPEGSISTLTIQRTEQRDSAMYRCASSEPRGDTGNTIYFGEGSWLTVV.

V usage is TRBV20-1 and J usage is TRBJ1-4; TRBD1 aligns across 8 bases. CDR3 length: 14 residues. CDR1 is DFQATT and CDR2 is SNEGSKA in the germline V gene (reference sequence). The ends lost 3 bases at V and 8 bases at J; junction bases unmatched: 8. CDR3 sequence: CSASETGGNEKLFF. CDR3 nucleotides: TGCAGTGCTAGTGAAACAGGGGGGAACGAAAAACTGTTTTTT.

This chain joins TRBV5-1 and TRBJ1-4; D may be TRBD1 (5 bases). Germline-derived CDR1 and CDR2 are SGHRS and YFSETQ. This CDR3 is 14 amino acids long. Trimming took 0 bases from V and 11 from J, leaving 14 bases between them. The CDR3 region is CASSLGRNPGKLFF. The CDR3 DNA sequence: TGCGCCAGCAGCTTGGGACGAAATCCAGGGAAACTGTTTTTT. Supplemented by reference TRBV5-1 and TRBJ1-4, the full variable domain reads KAGVTQTPRYLIKTRGQQVTLSCSPISGHRSVSWYQQTPGQGLQFLFEYFSETQRNKGNFPGRFSGRQFSNSRSEMNVSTLELGDSALYLCASSLGRNPGKLFFGSGTQLSVL.

V usage is TRBV3-1 (or the pseudogene TRBV3-2) and J usage is TRBJ2-2; D gene uncertain. Germline V gene lookup returns CDR1 LGHDT and CDR2 YNNKEL (reference sequence). V lost 0 bases to trimming and J lost 0 bases, with 5 bases between them. This CDR3 comprises 15 residues. CDR3: CASSQETANTGELFF. In DNA form, the CDR3 reads TGTGCCAGCAGCCAAGAAACGGCGAACACCGGGGAGCTGTTTTTT.

The V gene is TRBV5-6, the J gene TRBJ2-7; 11 positions match TRBD2. CDR3 length: 15 residues. From germline, CDR1 is SGHDT and CDR2 YYEEEE. V was pared by 1 base and J by 1 base, with 1 base of the junction left unmatched. The CDR3 is CASSLLAGGSYEQYF. The DNA of the CDR3 is TGTGCCAGCAGCTTGTTAGCGGGGGGGTCCTACGAGCAGTACTTC.

This clone was picked up one time. This sequence joins TRBV5-1 and TRBJ1-2; D call uncertain. In germline, CDR1 is SGHRS, CDR2 YFSETQ. Trimming left V 0 bases short and J 0 bases short, with 15 bases between. The CDR3 runs to 17 residues. The CDR3 loop reads CASSLGVLGVSNYGYTF. DNA for the CDR3: TGCGCCAGCAGCTTGGGGGTTTTGGGAGTTTCTAACTATGGCTACACCTTC. Combining the CDR3 with reference TRBV5-1 and TRBJ1-2 gives the whole variable domain KAGVTQTPRYLIKTRGQQVTLSCSPISGHRSVSWYQQTPGQGLQFLFEYFSETQRNKGNFPGRFSGRQFSNSRSEMNVSTLELGDSALYLCASSLGVLGVSNYGYTFGSGTRLTVV.

J is TRBJ2-7 and V is TRBV6-5; D is perhaps TRBD2 (5 bases). From germline, CDR1 is MNHEY and CDR2 SVGAGI. Trimming cost V 8 bases and J 3 bases, with 14 bases left between them. The CDR3 consists of 13 residues. The CDR3 DNA is TGTGCCAGCGGCTCGCGCGAGGGCTACGAGCAGTACTTC. It codes for CASGSREGYEQYF.

This chain connects TRBV21-1 to TRBJ1-1; the DNA was not compared with TRBD1, the D call given in the table. TRBV21-1 represents a pseudogene. The CDR3 sequence is 16 residues long. The CDR3 loop is CASSKWGQGLNTEAFF. CDR3 sequence (DNA): TGTGCCAGCAGCAAATGGGGGCAGGGACTGAACACTGAAGCTTTCTTT.

The CDR3 DNA reads as TGTGCCAGCAGCTTGGCTGGCGGAGATGAAGCTTTCTTT. The encoded protein is CASSLAGGDEAFF. This sequence joins TRBV5-4 and TRBJ1-1; D is unresolved. Between the trimmed V and J ends, which lost 0 bases and 7 bases, there was a span of 10 bases. This CDR3 is 13 amino acids long. Germline V lookup: CDR1 SGHNT, CDR2 YYREEE (reference sequence).

The chain employs TRBV12-5 and TRBJ2-1, with D perhaps TRBD1 (5 bases). The CDR3 loop spans 14 amino acids. Trimming removed 5 bases at V and 5 bases at J, with 13 bases between. CDR1 is LGHNT and CDR2 is FRNRAP in the germline V gene. CDR3 in DNA: TGTGCTAGTGGTAGATCCCAGACAGACAATGAGCAGTTCTTC. Residues: CASGRSQTDNEQFF.

The chain uses TRBV18 and TRBJ1-4; maybe TRBD1 (6 bases). CDR1 and CDR2 (germline): KGHSH, LQKENI. The CDR3 has 17 residues. The V and J ends lost 4 bases and 0 bases respectively, with 15 bases between them. This CDR3 is CASSHSGQPATNEKLFF. CDR3 bases: TGTGCCAGCTCACACTCTGGACAGCCTGCAACTAATGAAAAACTGTTTTTT.

This clone was found once. For the CDR3, the DNA is TGCGCCAGCAGCGACGGACGGACAGCCGGACGAGAGACCCAGTACTTC. Translation gives CASSDGRTAGRETQYF. The rearrangement joins TRBV5-1 to TRBJ2-5, with a weak D call TRBD1 (6 bases). Germline CDR1 reads SGHRS; CDR2 reads YFSETQ. This CDR3 is 16 amino acids long. Trimming pared 4 bases from V and 4 bases from J, leaving 20 bases between.

The CDR3 bases are TGTGCCAGCAGTGTCCGTACAGGAAGAACTAATGAAAAACTGTTTTTT. This translates into CASSVRTGRTNEKLFF. This chain joins TRBV25-1 and TRBJ1-4; D is perhaps TRBD1 (5 bases). This CDR3 contains 16 residues. V lost 4 bases and J 1 base, leaving 13 bases between the germline ends. CDR1 is MGHDK, CDR2 SYGVNS, per germline.

The genes are TRBV18 and TRBJ1-6; 7 nucleotides align to TRBD1. In germline, CDR1 is KGHSH, CDR2 LQKENI. This CDR3 comprises 14 residues. J lost 7 bases, V lost 4 bases, and 4 bases had no gene match. The CDR3 region has the DNA TGTGCCAGCTCACTTACAGGGGAGAATTCACCCCTCCACTTT. Translation: CASSLTGENSPLHF.

This chain links TRBV19 with TRBJ1-2, with TRBD1 matching 8 bases. CDR3 length equals 18 residues. V was pared by 7 bases and J by 2 bases, with 18 bases of the junction left unmatched. Germline CDR1 is LNHDA and CDR2 is SQIVND (reference sequence). Written as DNA, the CDR3 is TGTGCCAGTAAAAACGGACAGGGTGGACCACTTCGGAACTATGGCTACACCTTC. Its protein product is CASKNGQGGPLRNYGYTF.

The CDR3 reads CATQRQGDDGYTF. The CDR3 DNA reads as TGTGCCACCCAGCGACAGGGGGACGATGGCTACACCTTC. V gene TRBV10-3 combines with J gene TRBJ1-2; TRBD1 matches at 9 bases. The CDR3 is made up of 13 amino acids. The J segment lost 6 bases and the V segment lost 10 bases, leaving 9 bases of the junction unmatched. Germline lookup yields CDR1 ENHRY and CDR2 SYGVKD.

V gene TRBV9 combines with J gene TRBJ1-6; 9 bases fit TRBD1. CDR1 and CDR2 (germline): SGDLS, YYNGEE. J gave up 9 bases and V 4 bases, and 11 bases lay outside the gene matches. This CDR3 contains 16 residues. The CDR3: CASSPRGQGLGSPLHF. The CDR3 coding sequence is TGTGCCAGCAGCCCCCGAGGACAGGGGTTAGGTTCACCCCTCCACTTT. Looking up the rest from reference TRBV9 and TRBJ1-6 gives the full variable domain: DSGVTQTPKHLITATGQRVTLRCSPRSGDLSVYWYQQSLDQGLQFLIQYYNGEERAKGNILERFSAQQFPDLHSELNLSSLELGDSALYFCASSPRGQGLGSPLHFGNGTRLTVT.

This clone was seen only once. An end of the junction differs from the germline gene, which may be a read error. Other DNA sequences within the sample encode an identical CDR3. The CDR3 reads CASRFPGRVGEQYF. DNA of the CDR3: TGTGCCAGCCGATTCCCGGGCAGGGTAGGCGAGCAGTATTTC. The chain uses TRBV11-2 and TRBJ2-7, with a weak D call TRBD1 (5 bases). The CDR3 runs to 14 residues. In germline, CDR1 is SGHAT, CDR2 FQNNGV.